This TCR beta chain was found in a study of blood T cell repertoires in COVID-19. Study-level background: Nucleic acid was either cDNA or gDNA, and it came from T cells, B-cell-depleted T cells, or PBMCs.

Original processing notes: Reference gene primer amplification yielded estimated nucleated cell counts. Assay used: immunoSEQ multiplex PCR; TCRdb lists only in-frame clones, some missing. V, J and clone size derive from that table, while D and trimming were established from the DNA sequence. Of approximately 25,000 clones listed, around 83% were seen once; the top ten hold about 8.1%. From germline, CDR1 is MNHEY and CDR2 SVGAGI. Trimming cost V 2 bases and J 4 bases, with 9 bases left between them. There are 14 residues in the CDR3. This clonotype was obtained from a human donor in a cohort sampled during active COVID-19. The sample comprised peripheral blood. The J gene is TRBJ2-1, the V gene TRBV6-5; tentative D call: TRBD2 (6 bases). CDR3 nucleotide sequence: TGTGCCAGCAGTTACGGACGGGAGTACAATGAGCAGTTCTTC. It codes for CASSYGREYNEQFF.